This T cell receptor beta chain stems from a study of blood T cell repertoires in COVID-19. Study background: Sources were T cells, B-cell-depleted T cells, or PBMCs; the material itself was cDNA or gDNA.

Method: immunoSEQ multiplex PCR; TCRdb's copy keeps in-frame clones and lacks some. Seen here are about 260,000 clones, around nine tenths observed once, and the top ten hold approximately 9.4%. The TCR originated in a man between 40 and 49 years old who had recovered from COVID-19. The source material was peripheral blood.

The CDR3 DNA sequence: TGTGCCAGCAGTTTACTAGCGGGAGGAAGGTACGAGCAGTACTTC. Encoded protein: CASSLLAGGRYEQYF. The chain carries TRBV6-6 and TRBJ2-7, with 12 bases lining up with TRBD2. V lost 4 bases to trimming and J lost 4 bases; unmatched junction nucleotides: 5. CDR3 size: 15 residues. The germline gives CDR1 MNHNY, CDR2 SVGAGI (reference sequence).